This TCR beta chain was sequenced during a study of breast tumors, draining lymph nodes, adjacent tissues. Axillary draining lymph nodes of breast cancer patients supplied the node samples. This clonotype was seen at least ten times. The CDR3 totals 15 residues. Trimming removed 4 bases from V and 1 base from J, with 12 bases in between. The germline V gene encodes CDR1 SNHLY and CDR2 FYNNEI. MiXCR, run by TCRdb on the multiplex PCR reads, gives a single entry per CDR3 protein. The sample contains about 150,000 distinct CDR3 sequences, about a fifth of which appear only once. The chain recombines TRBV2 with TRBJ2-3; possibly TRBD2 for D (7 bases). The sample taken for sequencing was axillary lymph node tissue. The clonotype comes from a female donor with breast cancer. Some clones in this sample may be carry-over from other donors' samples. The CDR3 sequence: CASSVGGAGTDTQYF. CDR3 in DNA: TGTGCCAGCAGTGTTGGGGGGGCCGGCACAGATACGCAGTATTTT.